Included here is one T cell receptor (beta chain) sequence, with context. Its antigen is currently not known. Base qualities are missing; no much larger clone stands one base away. The CDR3 covers 16 residues, taking in both the cysteine and the phenylalanine. Of the read, only the CDR3 DNA is kept; its 48 bases are in frame from base 1. Unmatched junction bases come to 14, with V trimmed by 4 bases and J by 8 bases. Sequences LNHDA (CDR1) and SQIVND (CDR2) are obtained from the germline V gene (reference sequence). The trial excluded patients who had a history of autoimmune disease or who were on systemic immunosuppression. In every dose cohort, peripheral blood was drawn for TCR sequencing at baseline, cycle 4 day 1, and cycle 7 day 1. The samples were taken from a phase I, first-in-human, multicenter, open-label dose-escalation trial of ivuxolimab. The trial enrolled adults with locally advanced or metastatic head and neck squamous cell, hepatocellular, melanoma or renal cell carcinoma. Before TCR sequencing, CD4+ T cells and CD8+ T cells were sorted from peripheral blood as separate populations.

The data were obtained in a study of OX40 agonist ivuxolimab in advanced cancers. Notes on the research overall: Ivuxolimab was a fully human IgG2 agonistic monoclonal antibody targeting the costimulatory receptor OX40 (CD134). Intravenous ivuxolimab was administered to patients every 2 weeks at six dose levels: 0.01, 0.1, 0.3, 1.5, 3 and 10 mg/kg. A male proportion of roughly 80% and a mean age of about 60 years, ranging from roughly 23 to 85, were recorded for the dose-escalation cohort. Prior anti-PD-1, anti-PD-L1 or anti-CTLA-4 therapy was permitted, and checkpoint inhibitors had been received by roughly two fifths of dose-escalation patients. The paper covers the monotherapy dose-escalation part of the phase I ivuxolimab trial, which included N ≈ 50 patients. The purpose of peripheral TCRbeta sequencing was to test whether ivuxolimab changed TCR sequence diversity and led to clonal T-cell expansion. Of the roughly 54 patients in dose escalation, about 20 had hepatocellular carcinoma, about 15 had melanoma, 9 had renal cell carcinoma and 9 had head and neck cancer. Partial responses occurred in three dose-escalation patients, of whom one had hepatocellular carcinoma and two had cutaneous melanoma.

Overall results and qualifications from the work: In the 0.1-3.0 mg/kg groups, partial responders had among the lowest normalized peripheral clonal expansion, particularly in CD8+ T cells. Which antigens the clonally expanded peripheral T cells were specific for was not determined. After ivuxolimab, more expanded clones were found on average in CD8+ T cells than in CD4+ T cells. Low levels of normalized T-cell clonal expansion were also seen in some patients who did not respond. Clonal expansion of both CD4+ and CD8+ blood T cells was observed from baseline to week 6 at doses 0.1 to 3.0 mg/kg.

To sequence the TCRbeta CDR3 region, genomic DNA was isolated from the sorted cells. TCRbeta CDR3 regions were sequenced using the immunoSEQ Assay. TCRdb obtained this table from immuneACCESS and retained in-frame rearrangements with V and J assigned. These tables miss some clones; where compared with another copy, unresolved V genes account for less than half of the shortfall, and the remainder is unexplained. The sample contains around 60,000 clones, 85% to 90% of them found a single time. Around 1% of the sample is held by the ten biggest clonotypes. The receptor comes from an adult with an advanced solid tumor such as melanoma, head and neck, liver or kidney cancer. Here the sequenced sample was CD4+ or CD8+ T cells sorted from blood, taken in a trial of the OX40 agonist ivuxolimab. The chain employs TRBV19 and TRBJ1-2, and 9 bases in between align with TRBD1. The CDR3 region has the sequence CASSTRAPGQGGGYTF. At the DNA level, the sequence is TGTGCCAGTAGTACCCGAGCACCGGGACAGGGAGGAGGCTACACCTTC.